A selection of T cell receptor beta chains follows, all from one sample in a study of cytomegalovirus exposure and HLA in healthy donors. The method was immunoSEQ multiplex PCR; TCRdb's version includes in-frame clones alone and lacks a portion of them. The data contain about 110,000 clones, 70% to 80% of them singletons. Sequencing was carried out using PBMCs. These receptors all come from a man aged 55 to 70 in good health and CMV-seronegative. Both conserved end residues are part of each CDR3. The D gene is left open where the match is weak. Rows may omit the clone size; those that give it use once, few, many or a size class.

abundance	v_gene	j_gene	d_gene	CDR3nt	CDR3aa
.	TRBV29-1	TRBJ1-1	TRBD1	TGCAGCGCTGGGGGACAGGGGAGAGGGGACACTGAAGCTTTCTTT	CSAGGQGRGDTEAFF
.	TRBV18	TRBJ2-3	.	TGTGCCAGCTCCGAATCAACCGGGACAACCTTGCAGTATTTT	CASSESTGTTLQYF
.	TRBV28	TRBJ2-1	TRBD2	TGTGCCAGCAGTTTAGGCACTAGCGGGGGTACCGGTGAGCAGTTCTTC	CASSLGTSGGTGEQFF
few	TRBV5-1	TRBJ1-4	.	TGCGCCAGCAGCTTGGGATGGGGGGGAGTTGGGAATGAAAAACTGTTTTTT	CASSLGWGGVGNEKLFF
.	TRBV7-9	TRBJ1-2	.	TGTGCCAGCAGCTTAGGGGGGGACGGCACTTATGGCTACACCTTC	CASSLGGDGTYGYTF
.	TRBV29-1	TRBJ1-2	.	TGCAGCGTTGCCTCCGGGAGGTCTCTCTACACCTTC	CSVASGRSLYTF
.	TRBV5-1	TRBJ1-1	TRBD1	TGCGCCAGCAGCAGGACAGGGGGCAGGACTGAAGCTTTCTTT	CASSRTGGRTEAFF
.	TRBV6-5	TRBJ1-1	TRBD1	TGTGCCAGCAGTTCCATGGCCGGGACAGGAGACTTT	CASSSMAGTGDF
.	TRBV5-1	TRBJ1-2	TRBD1	TGCGCCAGCAGCTCGGGACAGAACTATGGCTACACCTTC	CASSSGQNYGYTF
once	TRBV28	TRBJ1-5	.	TGTGCCAGCCGATCGCAGGGCCGACAGCCCCAGCATTTT	CASRSQGRQPQHF
once	TRBV7-9	TRBJ1-3	.	TGTGCCAGCAGCCAAGGGGCCGAAGGAACCATATATTTT	CASSQGAEGTIYF
.	TRBV29-1	TRBJ1-1	.	TGCAGCGTTGAAGAGGGGGGGTGGGTCGAAGCTTTCTTT	CSVEEGGWVEAFF
.	TRBV2	TRBJ2-6	TRBD1	TGTGCCAGCACTCAAACAGGGGGGTTTGGGGCCAACGTCCTGACTTTC	CASTQTGGFGANVLTF
.	TRBV2	TRBJ2-1	TRBD2	TGTGCCAGCAGTGAGCTTGGCGGGGGCTCCTACAATGAGCAGTTCTTC	CASSELGGGSYNEQFF
few	TRBV4-3	TRBJ1-2	.	TGCGCCAGCAGCCAATGGACAGACTATGGCTACACCTTC	CASSQWTDYGYTF
.	TRBV30	TRBJ1-3	TRBD1	TGTGCCTGGAGTGTACCTGGACAGGGGCGACACACCATATATTTT	CAWSVPGQGRHTIYF
.	TRBV30	TRBJ2-5	.	TGTGCCTGGAGTTTAGGGACAAGTGGAAAGACCCAGTACTTC	CAWSLGTSGKTQYF
.	TRBV2	TRBJ2-3	.	TGTGCCAGCAGTGAAAACTCGTGGTCAGATACGCAGTATTTT	CASSENSWSDTQYF
.	TRBV19	TRBJ2-5	.	TGTGCCAGTAGTATCGAAAGAGGAGAGACCCAGTACTTC	CASSIERGETQYF
.	TRBV7-2	TRBJ2-6	.	TGTGCCAGCAGCCCGAACTGGGCCAACGTCCTGACTTTC	CASSPNWANVLTF
.	TRBV9	TRBJ1-1	.	TGTGCCAGCAGCCGAGAATCTCGGGGGAACACTGAAGCTTTCTTT	CASSRESRGNTEAFF
once	TRBV25-1	TRBJ2-3	TRBD1	TGTGCCAGCAGAGATACTCTTAAATACAGGGGCCGCGAGGATACGCAGTATTTT	CASRDTLKYRGREDTQYF
.	TRBV6-5	TRBJ1-2	.	TGTGCCAGCAGTAGACACGGAGGGACCGGCTACACCTTC	CASSRHGGTGYTF
.	TRBV2	TRBJ1-5	.	TGTGCCAGCAGATACACATCGTCCCAGCCCCAGCATTTT	CASRYTSSQPQHF
.	TRBV18	TRBJ1-1	.	TGTGCCAGCTCACCACGCGGCGGGAGGGACACTGAAGCTTTCTTT	CASSPRGGRDTEAFF
.	TRBV28	TRBJ1-1	TRBD1	TGTGCCAGCAGCAGCCCAGGGGGCGGAGGCACTGAAGCTTTCTTT	CASSSPGGGGTEAFF
.	TRBV7-7	TRBJ1-1	.	TGTGCCAGCAGCTTAGATATCAGGGGTGAAGCTTTCTTT	CASSLDIRGEAFF
few	TRBV19	TRBJ2-1	.	TGTGCCAGTACCAAGTCCGGGGGGCCAAGATCGTTCTCCTACAATGAGCAGTTCTTC	CASTKSGGPRSFSYNEQFF
.	TRBV7-2	TRBJ1-2	.	TGTGCCAGCAGCTCTCCCAGGGGAAACCCTAACTATGGCTACACCTTC	CASSSPRGNPNYGYTF
.	TRBV4-3	TRBJ2-5	TRBD2	TGCGCCAGCAGCCAAGGACTAGCAGGCGAGACCCAGTACTTC	CASSQGLAGETQYF
.	TRBV19	TRBJ1-4	.	TGTGCCAGTAGTATACGCGGGCTAGAAGAAAAACTGTTTTTT	CASSIRGLEEKLFF
once	TRBV7-9	TRBJ2-1	.	TGTGCCAGCAGCTTAGCACTGGGGGGGCCCAGCTCCTACAATGAGCAGTTCTTC	CASSLALGGPSSYNEQFF
few	TRBV5-1	TRBJ2-5	TRBD2	TGCGCCAGCAGCTTGTGGCGGGGGGCGAGGGAGACCCAGTACTTC	CASSLWRGARETQYF
.	TRBV9	TRBJ1-2	.	TGTGCCAGCAGCCCAGACCTGAGGCGGCTTAACTATGGCTACACCTTC	CASSPDLRRLNYGYTF
few	TRBV15	TRBJ2-6	.	TGTGCCACCAGCACTTCGTGGGGGCATAACTCTGGGGCCAACGTCCTGACTTTC	CATSTSWGHNSGANVLTF
.	TRBV10-3	TRBJ2-3	TRBD2	TGTGCCATCAGTGAGTCCTCGTGGACTAGCGGGGGGTTGGGGAGCACAGATACGCAGTATTTT	CAISESSWTSGGLGSTDTQYF
.	TRBV2	TRBJ1-5	.	TGTGCCAGCAGTGAAGGGAGCCCTTATCAGCCCCAGCATTTT	CASSEGSPYQPQHF
.	TRBV15	TRBJ1-6	.	TGTGCCACCAGCAGACGTTCCGTTTCCTATAATTCACCCCTCCACTTT	CATSRRSVSYNSPLHF
.	TRBV7-3	TRBJ2-3	TRBD2	TGTGCCAGCAGCTCCGGGGTGGGTAGCGGGGGTACAGATACGCAGTATTTT	CASSSGVGSGGTDTQYF
.	TRBV2	TRBJ1-1	.	TGTGCCAGCAGGCTCTTCTCACAAATGAACACTGAAGCTTTCTTT	CASRLFSQMNTEAFF
.	TRBV6-1	TRBJ1-2	.	TGTGCCAGCAGTTCCGGGACAATCGGCTATGGCTACACCTTC	CASSSGTIGYGYTF
.	TRBV6-5	TRBJ1-5	TRBD1	TGTGCCAGCAGCAGGGACAGGGATGATTATCAGCCCCAGCATTTT	CASSRDRDDYQPQHF
few	TRBV5-4	TRBJ1-1	TRBD1	TGTGCCAGCAGCCCAAGTAGAAGACAGGGCGCTGAAGCTTTCTTT	CASSPSRRQGAEAFF
.	TRBV4-2	TRBJ2-5	TRBD2	TGTGCCAGCAGCCAAGGGAGGCGGGGGGCCACCCAAGAGACCCAGTACTTC	CASSQGRRGATQETQYF
few	TRBV13	TRBJ2-7	.	TGTGCCAGCAGCTTAAGGGGGGGGGCCGGAGAGCAGTACTTC	CASSLRGGAGEQYF
few	TRBV9	TRBJ2-3	TRBD2	TGTGCCAGCAGCGTAGCTGTAGCGGGGGGGCCTAAGTATTTT	CASSVAVAGGPKYF
.	TRBV2	TRBJ1-5	.	TGTGCCAGCAGTGGCGGGCGGATTAGCAATCAGCCCCAGCATTTT	CASSGGRISNQPQHF
.	TRBV7-6	TRBJ1-4	.	TGTGCCAGCAGCCCCCTCGGCGGTGGCGGCTTTCTACTGTTTTTT	CASSPLGGGGFLLFF
.	TRBV2	TRBJ2-5	.	TGTGCCAGCAGTAATAGCGGAGCTGAAGAGACCCAGTACTTC	CASSNSGAEETQYF